The source of this T cell receptor (beta chain) is a study of blood T cell repertoires in COVID-19 (dated by TCRdb to about 2020). In terms of the full investigation: Samples covering the acute and convalescent phases of COVID-19 were provided by collaborators in the United States, Italy and Spain. The material from the prospective study consisted of cDNA or gDNA derived from T cells, B-cell-depleted T cells, or PBMCs. Where available, HLA class I and class II types were taken from metadata supplied by the sample provider and were not determined by assay-based typing. Deeply sampled blood TCRbeta repertoires from subjects exposed to, actively infected with, or recovered from COVID-19 were included in the dataset. Sample metadata almost always included a de-identified subject ID, COVID-19 status, age in years and sex. Samples were obtained from the ongoing ImmuneRACE study (first 160 participants) and from about 1,300 subjects provided by 6 global collaborators. The repertoires were released in a freely available public database meant as a resource for research on the immune response to SARS-CoV-2. Points the paper makes about the study in general: The quantity of clinical and demographic metadata differed by source and by participant and was supplied without curation.

A word on this clone: There is no known antigen for this receptor. The input lacks base qualities; no much larger clone sits a single base away.

The CDR3 holds 13 amino acids from the cysteine to the phenylalanine. The sequence is cut down to CDR3 DNA, 39 bases in frame from base 1. V trim: 4 bases; J trim: 6 bases; unmatched bases: 5. CDR1 SGHTA and CDR2 FQGTGA are derived from the germline V gene. Whole blood was collected in K2EDTA tubes by collaborating institutions according to the institutions' own protocols. For TCRbeta analysis, collaborator samples were shipped as frozen whole blood, as isolated PBMCs, or as DNA extracted from either sample type. The immunoSEQ Assay, a bias-controlled multiplex PCR, was used to amplify TCRbeta CDR3 regions from genomic DNA. The published analysis was carried out like this. The number of nucleated cells in each sample was estimated by amplification of reference gene primers within the assay. To quantify the absolute abundance of each unique TCRbeta CDR3 rearrangement, sequence reads were collapsed and filtered. For each sample, productive Simpson clonality was calculated as the square root of Simpson's diversity index over productive rearrangements. This is the immuneACCESS table as TCRdb keeps it, with only in-frame sequences that have V and J called. A part of the clones is gone; compared with another copy, unresolved V genes explain less than half, and the rest is unexplained. The V and J calls and the clone size are those of that table, but D and trimming were determined from the DNA. For this sample there are some 73,000 clones; 86% appear just once. The ten top clones hold less than 15% of the sample.

This TCR was sampled from a woman aged 55-69 years with acute or convalescent COVID-19. The chain links TRBV7-3 with TRBJ2-5, with 7 bases in between that match TRBD1. Sequenced input: peripheral blood. The CDR3 here reads CASSSGTEQTQYF. The DNA reads TGTGCCAGCAGCTCAGGGACAGAACAGACCCAGTACTTC.